A selection of T cell receptor beta chains follows, all from one sample in a study of shared clonotypes between healthy human individuals. Assay used: immunoSEQ multiplex PCR; TCRdb lists only in-frame clones, some missing. The data contain approximately 2.5 million clones, just over 90% of them singletons. The sample taken for sequencing was naive CD4+ T cells sorted from blood. Source of these receptors: a man aged 18 to 29 in good health. Each CDR3 is given with its conserved first and last residue. D genes are given only for firm matches. Part of the rows lack a size; the others show once, few, many or a class for expanded clones.

j_call,d_call,clone_size,v_call,cdr3_aa,cdr3_nt
TRBJ2-3,.,few,TRBV19,CASSILQGRTDTQYF,TGTGCCAGTAGTATATTGCAGGGACGAACAGATACGCAGTATTTT
TRBJ2-2,.,.,TRBV10-1,CASRETDSRRGRDTGELFF,TGCGCCAGCAGAGAAACGGACTCTCGGCGGGGGCGGGACACCGGGGAGCTGTTTTTT
TRBJ2-5,.,.,TRBV5-1,CASSLGGPAETQYF,TGCGCCAGCAGCTTGGGGGGACCGGCAGAGACCCAGTACTTC
TRBJ2-1,TRBD2,.,TRBV7-2,CASSSRTSGSVNEQFF,TGTGCCAGCAGCTCGCGGACTAGCGGGAGTGTTAATGAGCAGTTCTTC
TRBJ1-4,TRBD1,.,TRBV27,CASKLGQANEKLFF,TGTGCCAGCAAACTGGGACAGGCTAATGAAAAACTGTTTTTT
TRBJ1-1,TRBD1,.,TRBV6-4,CASSEKTGVGAFF,TGTGCCAGCAGTGAGAAGACAGGGGTTGGGGCTTTCTTT
TRBJ2-1,TRBD2,once,TRBV6-5,CASSPGLAALREQFF,TGTGCCAGCAGTCCCGGACTAGCGGCTTTACGTGAGCAGTTCTTC
TRBJ2-2,TRBD1,once,TRBV10-3,CAISETGGNGELFF,TGTGCCATCAGTGAGACAGGGGGCAATGGGGAGCTGTTTTTT
TRBJ2-5,.,.,TRBV5-1,CASRLEVGVPTETQYF,TGCGCCAGCAGACTCGAAGTGGGGGTTCCTACAGAGACCCAGTACTTC
TRBJ1-1,.,once,TRBV11-2,CASSSQSNTEAFF,TGTGCCAGCAGCTCACAGAGTAACACTGAAGCTTTCTTT
TRBJ1-6,TRBD1,.,TRBV6-6,CASSPSPYRGNSPLHF,TGTGCCAGCAGCCCATCACCTTACAGGGGAAATTCACCCCTCCACTTT
TRBJ1-6,.,.,TRBV5-4,CASSASSLSYNSPLHF,TGTGCCAGCAGCGCGTCAAGCCTCTCCTATAATTCACCCCTCCACTTT
TRBJ1-3,.,.,TRBV7-9,CASSSDRAGNTIYF,TGTGCCAGCAGCTCGGACAGAGCTGGAAACACCATATATTTT
TRBJ2-3,TRBD2,.,TRBV14,CASSQDRTSGGQSTDTQYF,TGTGCCAGCAGCCAAGATCGTACTAGCGGGGGGCAGAGCACAGATACGCAGTATTTT
TRBJ2-1,.,.,TRBV27,CASSFWRGYNEQFF,TGTGCCAGCAGTTTCTGGCGGGGATACAATGAGCAGTTCTTC
TRBJ2-6,.,.,TRBV5-1,CASSPEGLSGANVLTF,TGCGCCAGCTCTCCAGAGGGGCTCTCTGGGGCCAACGTCCTGACTTTC
TRBJ1-5,TRBD1,.,TRBV2,CASRGTGGDLRPQHF,TGTGCCAGCAGGGGGACAGGGGGCGACTTGCGGCCCCAGCATTTT
TRBJ1-3,.,.,TRBV11-3,CASSPGAGIDTIYF,TGTGCCAGCAGCCCGGGGGCCGGGATCGACACCATATATTTT
TRBJ2-3,TRBD2,.,TRBV19,CASSPGLASDTQYF,TGTGCCAGTAGCCCGGGACTAGCATCAGATACGCAGTATTTT
TRBJ2-3,TRBD2,.,TRBV5-4,CASSRGLATDTQYF,TGTGCCAGCAGCCGCGGACTAGCCACAGATACGCAGTATTTT
TRBJ2-7,.,.,TRBV18,CASSPPEGVSEQYF,TGTGCCAGCTCACCACCGGAGGGGGTGAGTGAGCAGTACTTC
TRBJ1-1,.,.,TRBV28,CASRTRTGEAFF,TGTGCCAGCAGAACACGAACTGGTGAAGCTTTCTTT
TRBJ1-1,.,.,TRBV28,CASSLPAGVGGFTEAFF,TGTGCCAGCAGTTTACCCGCGGGGGTGGGCGGTTTCACTGAAGCTTTCTTT
TRBJ2-2,.,once,TRBV10-3,CAISEWTDDTGELFF,TGTGCCATCAGTGAGTGGACAGACGACACCGGGGAGCTGTTTTTT
TRBJ2-2,TRBD2,.,TRBV28,CASRPKGLGTYRELFF,TGTGCCAGCAGGCCGAAAGGACTAGGGACGTATAGGGAGCTGTTTTTT
TRBJ1-2,TRBD1,.,TRBV5-6,CASSLTQGARGGYTF,TGTGCCAGCAGTCTCACTCAGGGGGCGAGGGGTGGCTACACCTTC
TRBJ2-2,.,.,TRBV6-6,CASSYQEVNTGELFF,TGTGCCAGCAGTTACCAAGAAGTGAACACCGGGGAGCTGTTTTTT
TRBJ2-7,TRBD1,.,TRBV18,CASSHNTGTGMNEQYF,TGTGCCAGCTCACATAATACCGGGACAGGGATGAACGAGCAGTACTTC
TRBJ1-3,.,.,TRBV19,CASKKGGTQAGNTIYF,TGTGCCAGCAAGAAGGGGGGGACACAAGCTGGAAACACCATATATTTT
TRBJ2-3,.,.,TRBV12-5,CASGSGTTQYF,TGTGCTAGTGGTTCCGGGACAACGCAGTATTTT
TRBJ1-5,TRBD1,.,TRBV7-8,CASSLGTARNQPQHF,TGTGCCAGCAGCCTAGGGACAGCCCGAAATCAGCCCCAGCATTTT
TRBJ1-4,.,few,TRBV7-9,CASSLNEKLFF,TGTGCCAGCAGCTTAAATGAAAAACTGTTTTTT
TRBJ2-5,.,.,TRBV5-1,CASRLEAGAPLGSTQYF,TGCGCCAGCAGACTTGAGGCAGGGGCCCCTCTGGGATCGACCCAGTACTTC
TRBJ1-5,.,once,TRBV5-1,CASSEQGHSNQPQHF,TGCGCCAGCAGCGAACAGGGTCACAGCAATCAGCCCCAGCATTTT
TRBJ2-3,TRBD2,.,TRBV7-9,CASSPKSGTSVRGGDTQYF,TGTGCCAGCAGCCCCAAATCCGGGACTAGCGTACGCGGCGGGGATACGCAGTATTTT
TRBJ2-5,.,.,TRBV18,CASQITGTLQETQYF,TGTGCCAGCCAAATCACCGGGACCCTCCAAGAGACCCAGTACTTC
TRBJ1-2,.,.,TRBV19,CASSIPETGFYGYTF,TGTGCCAGTAGTATCCCCGAGACAGGCTTCTATGGCTACACCTTC
TRBJ1-1,TRBD1,.,TRBV5-1,CASSSTGGAPLSEAFF,TGCGCCAGCAGCTCTACAGGGGGCGCACCGTTATCTGAAGCTTTCTTT
TRBJ1-6,.,.,TRBV7-8,CASSLALPPSSSYNSPLHF,TGTGCCAGCAGCTTAGCGTTGCCCCCTTCCAGCTCCTATAATTCACCCCTCCACTTT
TRBJ1-2,.,.,TRBV2,CASSGDSTNYGYTF,TGTGCCAGCAGTGGTGACAGTACTAACTATGGCTACACCTTC
TRBJ1-5,.,.,TRBV7-3,CASSITGNQPQHF,TGTGCCAGCAGCATTACAGGGAACCAGCCCCAGCATTTT